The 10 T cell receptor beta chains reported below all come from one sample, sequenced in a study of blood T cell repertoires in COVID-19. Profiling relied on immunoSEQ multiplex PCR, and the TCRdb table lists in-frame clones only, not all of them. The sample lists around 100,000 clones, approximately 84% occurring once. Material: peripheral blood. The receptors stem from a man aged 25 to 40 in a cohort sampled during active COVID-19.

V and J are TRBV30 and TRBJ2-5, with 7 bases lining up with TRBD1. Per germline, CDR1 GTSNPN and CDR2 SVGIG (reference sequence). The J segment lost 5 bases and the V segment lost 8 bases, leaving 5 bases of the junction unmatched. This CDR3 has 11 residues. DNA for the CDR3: TGTGCCGGGACAGTGTACGAGACCCAGTACTTC. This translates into CAGTVYETQYF.

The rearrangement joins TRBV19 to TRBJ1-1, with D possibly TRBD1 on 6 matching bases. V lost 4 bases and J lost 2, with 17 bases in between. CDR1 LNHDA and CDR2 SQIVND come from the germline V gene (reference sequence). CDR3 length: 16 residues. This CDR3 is CASSNRPDRINTEAFF. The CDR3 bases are TGTGCCAGTAGTAACCGACCGGACAGAATTAACACTGAAGCTTTCTTT.

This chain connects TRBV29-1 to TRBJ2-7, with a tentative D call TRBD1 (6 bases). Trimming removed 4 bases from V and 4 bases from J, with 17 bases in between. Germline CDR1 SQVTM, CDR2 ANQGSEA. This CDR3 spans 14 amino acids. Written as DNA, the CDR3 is TGCAGCGTTGCTACCCTAAACAGGGTTTACGAGCAGTACTTC. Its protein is CSVATLNRVYEQYF.

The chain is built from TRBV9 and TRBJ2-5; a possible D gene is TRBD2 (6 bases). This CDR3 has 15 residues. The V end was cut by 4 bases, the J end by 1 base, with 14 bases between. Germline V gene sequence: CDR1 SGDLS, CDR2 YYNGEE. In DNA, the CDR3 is TGTGCCAGCAGCAGACTCGGGACTCTCCAAGAGACCCAGTACTTC. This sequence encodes CASSRLGTLQETQYF.

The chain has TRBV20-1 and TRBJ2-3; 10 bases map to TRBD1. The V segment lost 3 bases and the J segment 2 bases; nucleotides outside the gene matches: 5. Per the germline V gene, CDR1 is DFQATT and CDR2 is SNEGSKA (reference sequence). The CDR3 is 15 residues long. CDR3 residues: CSASPGTGATDTQYF. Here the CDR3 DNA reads TGCAGTGCTAGTCCCGGGACAGGGGCCACAGATACGCAGTATTTT.

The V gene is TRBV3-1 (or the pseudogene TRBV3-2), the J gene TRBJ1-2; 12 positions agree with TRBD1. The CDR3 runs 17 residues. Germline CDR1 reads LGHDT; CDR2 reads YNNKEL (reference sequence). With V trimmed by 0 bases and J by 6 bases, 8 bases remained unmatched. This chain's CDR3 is CASSQDGAGTGGNGYTF. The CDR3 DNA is TGTGCCAGCAGCCAAGATGGGGCGGGGACAGGGGGCAATGGCTACACCTTC.

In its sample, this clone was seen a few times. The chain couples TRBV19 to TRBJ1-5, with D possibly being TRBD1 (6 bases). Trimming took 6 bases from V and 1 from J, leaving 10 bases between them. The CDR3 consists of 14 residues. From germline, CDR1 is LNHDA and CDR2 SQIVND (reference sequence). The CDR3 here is CASRGTISNQPQHF. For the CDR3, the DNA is TGTGCCAGTAGGGGGACAATCAGCAATCAGCCCCAGCATTTT. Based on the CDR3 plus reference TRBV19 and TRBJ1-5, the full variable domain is DGGITQSPKYLFRKEGQNVTLSCEQNLNHDAMYWYRQDPGQGLRLIYYSQIVNDFQKGDIAEGYSVSREKKESFPLTVTSAQKNPTAFYLCASRGTISNQPQHFGDGTRLSIL.

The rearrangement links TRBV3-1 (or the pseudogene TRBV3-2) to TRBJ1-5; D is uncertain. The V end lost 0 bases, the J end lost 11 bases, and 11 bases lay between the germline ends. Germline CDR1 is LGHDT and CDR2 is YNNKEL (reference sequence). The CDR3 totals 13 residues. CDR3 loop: CASSQEGSGAQHF. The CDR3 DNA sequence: TGTGCCAGCAGCCAAGAAGGGTCCGGGGCCCAGCATTTT.

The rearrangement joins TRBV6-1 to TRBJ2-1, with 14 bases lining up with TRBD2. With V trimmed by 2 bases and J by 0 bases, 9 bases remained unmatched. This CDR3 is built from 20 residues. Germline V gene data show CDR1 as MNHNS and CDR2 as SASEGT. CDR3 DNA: TGTGCCAGCAGTGAAAGGGGACTAGCGGGGGTTACGACCTCCTACAATGAGCAGTTCTTC. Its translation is CASSERGLAGVTTSYNEQFF.

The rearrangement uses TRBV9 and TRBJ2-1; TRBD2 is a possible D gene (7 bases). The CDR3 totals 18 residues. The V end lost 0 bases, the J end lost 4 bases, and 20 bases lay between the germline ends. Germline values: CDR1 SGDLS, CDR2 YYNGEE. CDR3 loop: CASSVDLGAGARYNEQFF. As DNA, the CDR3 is TGTGCCAGCAGCGTAGACTTGGGGGCGGGGGCCCGTTACAATGAGCAGTTCTTC. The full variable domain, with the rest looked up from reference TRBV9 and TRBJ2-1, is DSGVTQTPKHLITATGQRVTLRCSPRSGDLSVYWYQQSLDQGLQFLIQYYNGEERAKGNILERFSAQQFPDLHSELNLSSLELGDSALYFCASSVDLGAGARYNEQFFGPGTRLTVL.